A single sample gave rise to the 28 T cell receptor beta chains below, sequenced in a study of patients and donors after allogeneic stem cell transplantation. TCRdb recomputed calls from the RT-PCR reads with MiXCR, one row per CDR3 protein. Among roughly 140,000 distinct CDR3 sequences listed, over 30% were seen once. The sequenced sample consisted of blood, either unsorted or a sorted T cell fraction (not recorded which). These receptors originate from a human donor who was either an allogeneic HSCT recipient or a stem cell or donor lymphocyte infusion donor (not recorded which). It is not recorded whose cells these are; they may come from a transplant donor.

About this clonotype: A junction end diverges from the germline sequence, so it may reflect a read error. The V gene is TRBV6-5, the J gene TRBJ1-4; tentative D call: TRBD1 (5 bases). The CDR3 runs to 14 residues. The germline V gene has CDR1 MNHEY and CDR2 SVGAGI. The CDR3 sequence: CASGRGATNEQLFF. The CDR3 bases are TGTGCCAGCGGACGAGGGGCAACTAATGAACAACTGTTTTTT.

The chain has TRBV28 and TRBJ2-7, with D perhaps matching TRBD1 (6 bases). V lost 4 bases and J lost 2, with 12 bases in between. The CDR3 runs to 14 residues. Germline V CDR1 and CDR2: MDHEN, SYDVKM. CDR3 nucleotides: TGTGCCAGCAGTTGGGGCCAGGGGACCTACGAGCAGTACTTC. Protein sequence: CASSWGQGTYEQYF.

This clonotype was found a few times. The chain employs TRBV5-5 and TRBJ2-7, with a tentative D call TRBD1 (5 bases). The CDR3 covers 13 residues. Looked up from germline, CDR1 is SGHKS and CDR2 is YYEKEE (reference sequence). The germline V and J ends were trimmed by 7 bases and 3 bases, with 14 bases remaining between them. The CDR3 here is CASFRTPDYEQYF. The CDR3 region has the DNA TGTGCCAGCTTTAGGACACCCGACTACGAGCAGTACTTC.

This clonotype was picked up a small number of times. The chain links TRBV12-3 or TRBV12-4 to TRBJ2-1; D uncertain. Trimming took 6 bases from V and 5 from J, leaving 14 bases between them. CDR3 length equals 14 residues. CDR3 sequence (DNA): TGTGCCAGCAGACATGCGAGAATCAACAATGAGCAGTTCTTC. Its translation is CASRHARINNEQFF.

The J gene is TRBJ2-1, the V gene TRBV7-2; D perhaps matches TRBD1 (5 bases). The CDR3 runs to 16 residues. Germline CDR1 and CDR2: SGHTA and FQGNSA. V lost 5 bases to trimming and J lost 0 bases, with 14 bases between them. CDR3 nucleotides: TGTGCCAGCAGCGTCTGGACACTTAGCTCCTACAATGAGCAGTTCTTC. This gives the protein CASSVWTLSSYNEQFF. Full variable domain (outside the CDR3, taken from reference TRBV7-2 and TRBJ2-1): GAGVSQSPSNKVTEKGKDVELRCDPISGHTALYWYRQSLGQGLEFLIYFQGNSAPDKSGLPSDRFSAERTGGSVSTLTIQRTQQEDSAVYLCASSVWTLSSYNEQFFGPGTRLTVL.

The CDR3 here is CASSEPRGTGELFF. The CDR3 DNA follows: TGTGCCAGCAGTGAACCCAGGGGCACCGGGGAGCTGTTTTTT. The chain has TRBV2 and TRBJ2-2; a weak D match, TRBD1 (6 bases). The germline CDR1 and CDR2 sequences are SNHLY and FYNNEI. V was pared by 2 bases and J by 4 bases, with 8 bases between. The CDR3 spans 14 residues.

The chain employs TRBV12-3 or TRBV12-4 and TRBJ2-3; a possible D gene is TRBD2 (5 bases). V lost 3 bases, J lost 0 bases, and 10 bases lay in between. The CDR3 has 15 amino acids. The CDR3, as DNA: TGTGCCAGCAGTTTCCGCGGGCTAAGCACAGATACGCAGTATTTT. As protein: CASSFRGLSTDTQYF.

This rearrangement joins TRBV6-5 to TRBJ1-1, with 7 bases lining up with TRBD1. Germline loops: CDR1 MNHEY, CDR2 SVGAGI. The CDR3 totals 16 residues. V dropped 0 bases and J dropped 0; count of bases not matched to a gene: 4. The CDR3 bases are TGTGCCAGCAGTTACTCGGGGGGACAGATGAACACTGAAGCTTTCTTT. Its translation: CASSYSGGQMNTEAFF.

This chain connects TRBV12-3 or TRBV12-4 to TRBJ2-7; D is unresolved. CDR3 length: 12 residues. Trimming stripped 7 bases from V and 0 bases from J, with 7 bases between. CDR3 residues: CASTSSSYEQYF. In DNA, the CDR3 is TGTGCCAGCACCTCGAGCTCCTACGAGCAGTACTTC.

This clonotype was counted a few times. The chain links TRBV7-2 to TRBJ1-2, with 8 bases lining up with TRBD1. The CDR3 has 16 amino acids. In germline, CDR1 is SGHTA, CDR2 FQGNSA. V shed 5 bases, J shed 5 bases, and the junction held 13 bases outside the gene matches. This chain's CDR3 is CASSEGQGAYGYGYTF. CDR3 sequence (DNA): TGTGCCAGCAGCGAGGGGCAGGGGGCGTATGGATATGGCTACACCTTC.

V and J are TRBV20-1 and TRBJ2-7; 11 bases line up with TRBD2. From germline, CDR1 is DFQATT and CDR2 SNEGSKA (reference sequence). V dropped 6 bases and J dropped 0; count of bases not matched to a gene: 7. The CDR3 has 15 amino acids. DNA for the CDR3: TGCAGTGCCGTACATAGCGGGGGGGTCTCCTACGAGCAGTACTTC. This translates into CSAVHSGGVSYEQYF.

This clonotype showed up just a few times. The chain recombines TRBV5-5 with TRBJ1-5; unclear D gene. Germline V gene sequence: CDR1 SGHKS, CDR2 YYEKEE (reference sequence). The CDR3 has 14 amino acids. V shed 7 bases and J shed 3 bases, with 14 bases lying between them. CDR3 sequence (DNA): TGTGCCAGCTCTTTGGGCCTCCTCAATCAGCCCCAGCATTTT. Translation gives CASSLGLLNQPQHF. The full variable domain, completed using reference TRBV5-5 and TRBJ1-5, is DAGVTQSPTHLIKTRGQQVTLRCSPISGHKSVSWYQQVLGQGPQFIFQYYEKEERGRGNFPDRFSARQFPNYSSELNVNALLLGDSALYLCASSLGLLNQPQHFGDGTRLSIL.

The chain uses TRBV7-2 and TRBJ2-3, with 13 bases aligning to TRBD2. With 5 bases clipped from V and 1 base from J, the junction kept 0 bases outside the gene matches. The CDR3 has 15 residues. Germline CDR1 SGHTA, CDR2 FQGNSA. The CDR3 region has the DNA TGTGCCAGCAGCGGACTAGCGGGGGGCACAGATACGCAGTATTTT. The encoded protein is CASSGLAGGTDTQYF.

This clonotype was seen at least ten times. The rearrangement links TRBV12-3 or TRBV12-4 to TRBJ1-5; perhaps TRBD1 as D (5 bases). This CDR3 has 15 residues. Trimming cost V 3 bases and J 0 bases, with 9 bases left between them. CDR3: CASSFSRDSNQPQHF. The CDR3, as DNA: TGTGCCAGCAGTTTTTCCAGGGATAGCAATCAGCCCCAGCATTTT.

This chain connects TRBV5-1 to TRBJ1-1; D call uncertain. This CDR3 region has 15 residues. Trimming stripped 6 bases from V and 0 bases from J, with 15 bases between. Germline assignment: CDR1 SGHRS and CDR2 YFSETQ. CDR3 in amino acids: CASTSVYGMNTEAFF. The CDR3 DNA follows: TGCGCCAGCACCTCCGTCTACGGGATGAACACTGAAGCTTTCTTT. The variable domain in full, completed from reference TRBV5-1 and TRBJ1-1, reads KAGVTQTPRYLIKTRGQQVTLSCSPISGHRSVSWYQQTPGQGLQFLFEYFSETQRNKGNFPGRFSGRQFSNSRSEMNVSTLELGDSALYLCASTSVYGMNTEAFFGQGTRLTVV.

V usage is TRBV9 and J usage is TRBJ1-4; D unresolved. Germline V gives CDR1 SGDLS, CDR2 YYNGEE. Trimming removed 0 bases from V and 7 bases from J, with 4 bases in between. The CDR3 has 12 residues. The CDR3 spells CASSVEGEKLFF. The CDR3 DNA is TGTGCCAGCAGCGTAGAAGGTGAAAAACTGTTTTTT.

V and J are TRBV12-3 or TRBV12-4 and TRBJ1-4; 9 nucleotides align to TRBD1. This CDR3 spans 15 amino acids. Unmatched junction bases numbered 6, after V lost 6 bases and J lost 4 bases. The DNA for the CDR3 is TGTGCCAGCAGGACTTTGGGACAGGGTAATGAAAAACTGTTTTTT. Translated, it gives CASRTLGQGNEKLFF.

Remarks on this clonotype: Its ends do not fully match the called genes, so a read error is possible. The V gene is TRBV13, the J gene TRBJ1-1; 7 positions agree with TRBD1. This CDR3 has 16 residues. Per germline, CDR1 PRHDT and CDR2 FYEKMQ (reference sequence). CDR3 sequence: CASSSLETGPNTEASF. The CDR3 DNA is TGTGCCAGCAGCTCCCTGGAGACAGGGCCGAACACTGAAGCTTCCTTT. Drawing the rest from reference TRBV13 and TRBJ1-1, the complete variable domain is AAGVIQSPRHLIKEKRETATLKCYPIPRHDTVYWYQQGPGQDPQFLISFYEKMQSDKGSIPDRFSAQQFSDYHSELNMSSLELGDSALYFCASSSLETGPNTEASFGQGTRLTVV.

In its sample, this clonotype was seen a few times. This rearrangement joins TRBV28 to TRBJ2-3; possibly TRBD2 for D (6 bases). The CDR3 extends over 14 amino acids. The V end lost 6 bases, the J end lost 5 bases, and 15 bases lay between the germline ends. The germline V gene has CDR1 MDHEN and CDR2 SYDVKM. CDR3 DNA: TGTGCCAGCAGCCCTATCCCGCGGGGAGATACGCAGTATTTT. Amino acid sequence: CASSPIPRGDTQYF.

The CDR3 spells CSAAGQGNQPQHF. The CDR3 DNA follows: TGCAGTGCCGCGGGTCAAGGCAATCAGCCCCAGCATTTT. The J gene is TRBJ1-5, the V gene TRBV20-1; the D is unclear. This CDR3 contains 13 residues. In germline, CDR1 is DFQATT, CDR2 SNEGSKA (reference sequence). Between the trimmed V and J ends, which lost 6 bases and 2 bases, there was a span of 11 bases.

This chain connects TRBV6-5 to TRBJ1-1; D unclear. The CDR3 length is 14 residues. Germline V lookup: CDR1 MNHEY, CDR2 SVGAGI. Between the trimmed V and J ends, which lost 7 bases and 8 bases, there was a span of 20 bases. CDR3 nucleotide sequence: TGTGCCAGCACCGCCCACGGCAGGCCCGCGGAAGCTTTCTTT. The encoded protein is CASTAHGRPAEAFF.

This clonotype occurred a few times. The V call is TRBV12-3 or TRBV12-4, the J call TRBJ1-2, with D tentatively TRBD1 (5 bases). The CDR3 sequence is 14 residues long. Trimming shortened V by 7 bases and J by 4 bases, and 16 bases separated the two germline ends. The CDR3 protein is CASKRLGVGYGYTF. The DNA for the CDR3 is TGTGCCAGCAAACGTCTAGGGGTGGGCTATGGCTACACCTTC.

This clonotype was counted only a few times. The rearrangement links TRBV5-1 to TRBJ1-1; D gene ambiguous. With 4 bases removed from V and 1 base from J, the gap between germline ends came to 14 bases. CDR3 length: 15 residues. From germline, CDR1 is SGHRS and CDR2 YFSETQ. The CDR3 loop reads CASSPRGKGNTEAFF. The CDR3 DNA is TGCGCCAGCAGCCCCCGGGGAAAGGGGAACACTGAAGCTTTCTTT.

The CDR3 nucleotides read TGCGCCAGCAGCCAAGGTTCCGATAATAATTCACCCCTCCACTTT. This codes for CASSQGSDNNSPLHF. The rearrangement joins TRBV4-3 to TRBJ1-6, with D hard to call. The V gene's germline CDR1 is LGHNA and CDR2 YSLEER. V shed 1 base and J shed 5 bases, with 9 bases lying between them. The CDR3 runs to 15 residues.

This chain links TRBV25-1 with TRBJ1-4; unclear D gene. Trimming stripped 1 base from V and 5 bases from J, with 14 bases between. CDR1 is MGHDK, CDR2 SYGVNS, per germline. This CDR3 has 16 residues. CDR3 loop: CASSELGQAVNEKLFF. CDR3 bases: TGTGCCAGCAGTGAATTGGGCCAGGCCGTAAATGAAAAACTGTTTTTT.

Note on this clonotype: One end of the junction does not line up with germline, which may come from a read error. The V and J genes are TRBV7-2 and TRBJ2-6; D is undetermined. This CDR3 spans 15 amino acids. The V gene's germline CDR1 is SGHTA and CDR2 FQGNSA. DNA for the CDR3: TGTGCCAGCAACCCCGGGTTCTCTGAGGCCAACGTCCTGACTTTC. Residues: CASNPGFSEANVLTF.

This clonotype has only one observation. The chain combines TRBV3-1 with TRBJ2-3; 9 bases map to TRBD2. V lost 1 base, J lost 6 bases, and 11 bases stayed unmatched. Germline CDR1 and CDR2: LGHDT and YNNKEL (reference sequence). The CDR3 spans 17 residues. In DNA, the CDR3 is TGTGCCAGCAGCCAAGGGAAGATAGCGGGGGCTTTTGATACGCAGTATTTT. Translation: CASSQGKIAGAFDTQYF.

The chain has TRBV29-1 and TRBJ1-1; a weak D match, TRBD1 (5 bases). Germline V lookup: CDR1 SQVTM, CDR2 ANQGSEA. V dropped 6 bases and J dropped 9 bases, with 14 bases sitting between them. This CDR3 is 11 amino acids long. The CDR3: CSVATGGKAFF. The CDR3 DNA reads as TGCAGCGTCGCCACCGGGGGGAAAGCTTTCTTT.